The clone carrying this T cell receptor beta chain appeared a few times. The target antigen is unknown. This entry comes from a study of T cell responses to AZD1222 COVID-19 vaccine. General study findings and limits: The peak T cell response came first, and repertoires were sampled only after it.

TCRdb's copy holds only in-frame clones and misses some; the assay was immunoSEQ multiplex PCR. The sample consists of 120,000 or so clones, around 80% of them appearing once. Germline V gene sequence: CDR1 SGHVS, CDR2 FQNEAQ. The V and J ends lost 5 bases and 9 bases respectively, with 8 bases between them. This CDR3 comprises 11 residues. The chain has TRBV7-8 and TRBJ2-1; no firm D call. Sequenced here: peripheral blood, sampled on day 0 of AZD1222 vaccination. This TCR was recovered from an adult in good health. Here the CDR3 DNA reads TGTGCCAGCAGCCCACAGTTTGAGCAGTTCTTC. Translated: CASSPQFEQFF. The full variable domain, rest sourced from reference TRBV7-8 and TRBJ2-1, is GAGVSQSPRYKVAKRGQDVALRCDPISGHVSLFWYQQALGQGPEFLTYFQNEAQLDKSGLPSDRFFAERPEGSVSTLKIQRTQQEDSAVYLCASSPQFEQFFGPGTRLTVL.